This T cell receptor beta chain was captured by sequencing in a study of T cell repertoires in cytomegalovirus infection. Whole-study context: Used in the study were CMV epitopes, some recently identified and HLA-C-restricted, others well-studied and HLA-B-restricted. An indication of both CMV infection and matching HLA type came from public TCR beta signatures. General study points: Across the ex vivo response, the dominant clonotypes were HLA-C-restricted CMV-specific TCR beta clonotypes. Identification of carriers of CMV plus the relevant HLA was performed using cumulative public TCR beta family frequency.

V was clipped by 4 bases and J by 5 bases, with 14 bases between them. The CDR3 covers 15 residues. Germline V CDR1 and CDR2: SGHTA, FQGNSA. Ten or more counts support this clonotype. What it recognizes is unknown. TCRdb processed the reads anew with MiXCR; each CDR3 protein has one entry. The profile shows some 480,000 distinct CDR3 sequences, 25% to 35% of them singletons. The origin of this receptor is a human donor in good health (CMV status not recorded). Some clones in this sample may be carry-over from other donors' samples. The gene calls are TRBV7-2 and TRBJ1-4; a weak D match, TRBD1 (5 bases). The specimen comprised cultured PBMCs, sampled from culture after CMV antigen stimulation. Written as DNA, the CDR3 is TGTGCCAGCAGCTCCGGCCCGACAGAAAATGAAAAACTGTTTTTT. Its translation: CASSSGPTENEKLFF.